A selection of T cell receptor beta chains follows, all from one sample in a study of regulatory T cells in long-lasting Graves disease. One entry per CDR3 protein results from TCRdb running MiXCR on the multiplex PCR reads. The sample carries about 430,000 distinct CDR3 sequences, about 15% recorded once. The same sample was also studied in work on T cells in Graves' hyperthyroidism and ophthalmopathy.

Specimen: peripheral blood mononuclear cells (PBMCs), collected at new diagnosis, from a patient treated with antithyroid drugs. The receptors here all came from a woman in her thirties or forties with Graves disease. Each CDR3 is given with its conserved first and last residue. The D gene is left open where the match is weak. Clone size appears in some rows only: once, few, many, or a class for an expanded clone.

DNA: TGTGCCAGCAGTGTGGCGGGAGATACGCAGTATTTT; CDR3: CASSVAGDTQYF; V: TRBV12-3/TRBV12-4; D: .; size: .; J: TRBJ2-3
DNA: TGTGCCAACATGAATGACAGCCCCAACAATGAGCAGTTCTTC; CDR3: CANMNDSPNNEQFF; V: TRBV6-1; D: .; size: .; J: TRBJ2-1
DNA: TGCAGCGTTGAAGATCCGGCTAGCGGGAGTTTTGAGACCCAGTACTTC; CDR3: CSVEDPASGSFETQYF; V: TRBV29-1; D: TRBD2; size: many; J: TRBJ2-5
DNA: TGTGCCAGTAGTATAATCGCTAGCGGGAGGACCGGGGAGCTGTTTTTT; CDR3: CASSIIASGRTGELFF; V: TRBV19; D: TRBD2; size: many; J: TRBJ2-2
DNA: TGTGCCAGCAGTACCCAGGGGACTTCCCCCTCCTACGAGCAGTACTTC; CDR3: CASSTQGTSPSYEQYF; V: TRBV6-2/TRBV6-3; D: .; size: many; J: TRBJ2-7
DNA: TGTGCCAGCAGTTTAGAGGCTAGTTTCCCTCAAGAGACCCAGTACTTC; CDR3: CASSLEASFPQETQYF; V: TRBV12-3/TRBV12-4; D: .; size: many; J: TRBJ2-5
DNA: TGTGCCAGCAGTCACAATAGCGGAGAGACCCAGTACTTC; CDR3: CASSHNSGETQYF; V: TRBV7-9; D: .; size: many; J: TRBJ2-5
DNA: TGTGCCAGCAGCGCAAACTCTGGCAATGAGCAGTTCTTC; CDR3: CASSANSGNEQFF; V: TRBV9; D: .; size: many; J: TRBJ2-1
DNA: TGTGCCAGCTCACCCGGGACAGGGAGCGAGCAGTACTTC; CDR3: CASSPGTGSEQYF; V: TRBV18; D: TRBD1; size: many; J: TRBJ2-7
DNA: TGCGCCAGCAGGAAAGACAGGGCAGATACGCAGTGTTTT; CDR3: CASRKDRADTQCF; V: TRBV5-1; D: TRBD1; size: many; J: TRBJ2-3
DNA: TGTGCCAGTCACATGGGGACAGATACGCAGTATTTT; CDR3: CASHMGTDTQYF; V: TRBV5-4; D: .; size: few; J: TRBJ2-3
DNA: TGTGCCAGCACCCTCGACTACAATGAGCAGTTCTTC; CDR3: CASTLDYNEQFF; V: TRBV6-1; D: .; size: .; J: TRBJ2-1
DNA: TGCGCCAGCAGCCCGGGACTAGCGGGTTACTACGAGCAGTACTTC; CDR3: CASSPGLAGYYEQYF; V: TRBV5-1; D: TRBD2; size: many; J: TRBJ2-7
DNA: TGTGCCAGCAGTTACACGGACTATCTGCCCTACAATGAGCAGTTCTTC; CDR3: CASSYTDYLPYNEQFF; V: TRBV6-2/TRBV6-3; D: .; size: .; J: TRBJ2-1
DNA: TGCGCCAGCAGCGATTGGGACAGGGGGATCGCCGGGGAGCTGTTTTTT; CDR3: CASSDWDRGIAGELFF; V: TRBV5-1; D: TRBD1; size: large; J: TRBJ2-2
DNA: TGTGCCAGCAGCTTGGACAGGGGCCCGATGCGTGCTTTCTTT; CDR3: CASSLDRGPMRAFF; V: TRBV5-4; D: TRBD1; size: few; J: TRBJ1-1
DNA: TGTGCCAGCAGTGTGGGTAACCAAGAGACCCAGTACTTC; CDR3: CASSVGNQETQYF; V: TRBV9; D: .; size: many; J: TRBJ2-5
DNA: TGCAGTGCCACAAGGGAATTGGGCTCCTACGAGCAGTACTTC; CDR3: CSATRELGSYEQYF; V: TRBV20-1; D: .; size: .; J: TRBJ2-7
DNA: TGTGCCAGCAGCCCAAGACTAGCGGGAGCCCCCACAGATACGCAGTATTTT; CDR3: CASSPRLAGAPTDTQYF; V: TRBV7-6; D: TRBD2; size: few; J: TRBJ2-3
DNA: TGTGCCACCAGTGACAGGTCAGGCCTCCAAGAGACCCAGTACTTC; CDR3: CATSDRSGLQETQYF; V: TRBV24-1; D: .; size: many; J: TRBJ2-5
DNA: TGTGCCAGCAGCAGTGACAGTGAGGGATGGGAGACCCAGTACTTC; CDR3: CASSSDSEGWETQYF; V: TRBV7-2; D: .; size: .; J: TRBJ2-5
DNA: TGTGCCAGCAGCACGACAGGTTATGGCTACGAGCAGTACTTC; CDR3: CASSTTGYGYEQYF; V: TRBV11-3; D: .; size: .; J: TRBJ2-7
DNA: TGTGCCAGCTCACCATCGGTCGGCTCTGGGGCCAACGTCCTGACTTTC; CDR3: CASSPSVGSGANVLTF; V: TRBV18; D: .; size: many; J: TRBJ2-6
DNA: TGTGCCAGCAGTGTGGTAGCGGTTTACAATGAGCAGTTCTTC; CDR3: CASSVVAVYNEQFF; V: TRBV6-1; D: .; size: many; J: TRBJ2-1
DNA: TGTGCCAGCAGCTCCCTCCAGGGGGTTTGGATAACTAGGACCCTTTCTGGCTACACCTTC; CDR3: CASSSLQGVWITRTLSGYTF; V: TRBV7-3; D: TRBD1; size: few; J: TRBJ1-2
DNA: TGTGCCAGCAGCGTAGGGCTAGCGGGACTCAATGAGCAGTTCTTC; CDR3: CASSVGLAGLNEQFF; V: TRBV9; D: TRBD2; size: .; J: TRBJ2-1
DNA: TGTGCCAGCGTGGGAACGGTTAGGGAGCAGTACTTC; CDR3: CASVGTVREQYF; V: TRBV6-1; D: .; size: many; J: TRBJ2-7
DNA: TGCAGTGCTACCCGGACAGGGCCCCAGAACTATGGCTACACCTTC; CDR3: CSATRTGPQNYGYTF; V: TRBV20-1; D: TRBD1; size: .; J: TRBJ1-2
DNA: TGTGCCAGCAGCTTAGTTCGAGCGGGAGATACGCAGTATTTT; CDR3: CASSLVRAGDTQYF; V: TRBV11-2; D: .; size: many; J: TRBJ2-3
DNA: TGCGCCAGCAGTGAAAGGACTAGCTTGGGAAACACCGGGGAGCTGTTTTTT; CDR3: CASSERTSLGNTGELFF; V: TRBV10-1; D: TRBD2; size: .; J: TRBJ2-2
DNA: TGTGCCTGGAGTAGACAGGCCGTATACGAGCAGTACTTC; CDR3: CAWSRQAVYEQYF; V: TRBV30; D: .; size: many; J: TRBJ2-7